A single sample is the source of the 5 T cell receptor beta chains below, sequenced in a study of T cells in Graves' hyperthyroidism and ophthalmopathy. TCR beta CDR3 regions were amplified from RNA transcripts. A set of HTBI primers served as the primers for a first-round RT-PCR of the TCR CDR3. TCRdb re-analysed the multiplex PCR reads in MiXCR, keeping a single row per CDR3 protein. The sample yields around 600,000 distinct CDR3 sequences, 45% seen once. Sample: peripheral blood or thyroid tissue (not recorded which). The receptor source for this set is an adult man with Graves' disease, either hyperthyroidism or ophthalmopathy (not recorded which).

This sequence joins TRBV29-1 and TRBJ2-7; 11 nucleotides align to TRBD1. The V gene end was trimmed by 6 bases and the J gene end by 2 bases; junction bases not matched to a gene: 3. Germline V gives CDR1 SQVTM, CDR2 ANQGSEA. The CDR3 runs 13 residues. CDR3 region: CSVGTGGTYEQYF. The CDR3 nucleotides are TGCAGCGTCGGGACAGGGGGAACCTACGAGCAGTACTTC.

This clonotype was recorded at least ten times. V is TRBV29-1 and J is TRBJ2-7; D ambiguous. V dropped 8 bases and J dropped 3 bases, with 17 bases sitting between them. The CDR3 loop spans 13 amino acids. From germline, CDR1 is SQVTM and CDR2 ANQGSEA. This CDR3 is CSPRAKSFYEQYF. For the CDR3, the DNA is TGCAGCCCCCGGGCCAAGAGTTTCTACGAGCAGTACTTC.

Ten or more counts support this clonotype. V is TRBV7-6 and J is TRBJ1-6; 8 bases align to TRBD1. The germline gives CDR1 SGHVS, CDR2 FNYEAQ. The length of the CDR3 is 17 residues. J was trimmed by 3 bases and V by 2 bases; bases with no gene match: 6. The CDR3 here is CASSLQQGDIYNSPLHF. The CDR3, as DNA: TGTGCCAGCAGCTTACAACAGGGGGATATCTATAATTCACCCCTCCACTTT. Using reference TRBV7-6 and TRBJ1-6 for the parts outside the CDR3, the full variable domain is GAGVSQSPRYKVTKRGQDVALRCDPISGHVSLYWYRQALGQGPEFLTYFNYEAQQDKSGLPNDRFSAERPEGSISTLTIQRTEQRDSAMYRCASSLQQGDIYNSPLHFGNGTRLTVT.

V gene TRBV5-8 combines with J gene TRBJ1-5; D may be TRBD1 (6 bases). This CDR3 has 14 amino acids. The V gene lost 3 bases and the J gene lost 4 bases, with 11 bases spanning the gap. CDR1 and CDR2 from the germline V gene are SGHTS and YDEGEE. The CDR3, as DNA: TGTGCCAGCAGCTACGGGACAAATAATCAGCCCCAGCATTTT. Its protein is CASSYGTNNQPQHF.

About this clonotype: A junction boundary mismatches the germline segment, possibly from a read error. V and J are TRBV7-2 and TRBJ2-5; TRBD2 agrees at 8 bases. This CDR3 spans 14 amino acids. Germline V gene lookup returns CDR1 SGHTA and CDR2 FQGNSA. CDR3 in amino acids: CAGSLGGGQETQYF. CDR3 DNA sequence: TGTGCCGGCAGCTTAGGCGGGGGGCAAGAGACCCAGTACTTC.